Listed below are T cell receptor beta chains from one sample, sequenced in a study of blood T cells in healthy people across ages. TCRdb recomputed calls from the 5' RACE reads with MiXCR, one row per CDR3 protein. This table has about 690,000 distinct CDR3 sequences, approximately 40% appearing once. Sequenced input: blood. Every receptor here comes from an elderly man in good health. The conserved cysteine and the conserved F or W are not part of the CDR3 here. Fields, in order: J gene, CDR3 length, D gene, V gene, CDR3 protein. The D gene is left open where the match is weak.

TRBJ2-1	11	TRBD2	TRBV20-1	SASSGRVNEQF
TRBJ2-3	16	NA	TRBV6-4	ASSDSEAGHRSTDTQY
TRBJ2-4	17	NA	TRBV6-1	ASIPRALGPRTMRRKQY
NA	13	NA	TRBV27	ACSLSMQGWDEQY
TRBJ2-5	12	NA	TRBV5-1	ASRKLGNQETRY
TRBJ2-5	12	TRBD2	TRBV20-1	SARAGLLQETQY
TRBJ2-4	13	NA	TRBV20-1	SATGIVSTKNIQY
TRBJ2-7	12	TRBD2	TRBV28	ASSFRSGSYEQY
TRBJ2-3	12	NA	TRBV5-1	ASSLDGGLNTQY
TRBJ1-6	14	TRBD1	TRBV27	ASSRTGRTYNSPLH
TRBJ1-1	12	NA	TRBV7-6	ASSKGLSNTEAF
TRBJ2-3	13	NA	TRBV20-1	SARADGRGTDTQY
TRBJ2-6	18	NA	TRBV5-6	ASSLAGGFGSDAGANVLT
TRBJ2-7	14	TRBD1	TRBV7-8	ASSLTDRGPSGEQY
TRBJ2-1	12	TRBD2	TRBV10-1	ASSRAGGYNEQF
TRBJ2-3	15	TRBD2	TRBV4-2	ASSQDLAGSPTDTQY
NA	14	TRBD2	TRBV20-1	SANGLAGADYNEQY
TRBJ2-1	11	NA	TRBV9	ASSKAPLSEQF
TRBJ2-1	14	TRBD2	TRBV20-1	SARDGGLAGGNEQF
TRBJ2-5	13	NA	TRBV20-1	SARGNSGNQETQY
TRBJ2-6	16	TRBD2	TRBV6-2/TRBV6-3	ASSRGTSGRGGANVLT
TRBJ2-5	13	TRBD2	TRBV28	ASSSRTSGPETQY
TRBJ2-4	11	NA	TRBV7-9	ASSASVGNIQY
TRBJ2-5	13	NA	TRBV7-2	ASSHRREPQETRY
TRBJ2-7	16	NA	TRBV20-1	SARDPVGGGIKIQEQY
TRBJ2-3	15	NA	TRBV4-2	ASSQLARAGTTDTQY
NA	10	NA	TRBV30	AWSPGVNEQY
TRBJ2-3	11	NA	TRBV7-2	ASKAGRTDTQY
TRBJ1-6	11	NA	TRBV6-6	ASIRRDNSPLH
TRBJ1-2	11	NA	TRBV29-1	SAGQTANYGYT
TRBJ2-2	13	NA	TRBV25-1	ASSEFRGGTGELF
TRBJ2-1	12	NA	TRBV5-1	ASSSDLAGNEQF
TRBJ1-6	12	TRBD1	TRBV7-2	ASSPTGTSSPLH
TRBJ2-3	14	NA	TRBV7-3	ASSSNLQPSTDTQY
TRBJ1-2	14	TRBD1	TRBV6-5	ASSRDRGKSYYGYT
TRBJ2-7	9	NA	TRBV20-1	SALDLYEQY
TRBJ1-5	11	NA	TRBV10-2	ASTPGWGQPQH
TRBJ1-2	11	NA	TRBV7-2	ASSLGDPNGYT
TRBJ2-1	10	NA	TRBV6-5	ASVGVRNEQF
TRBJ2-5	14	TRBD1	TRBV4-3	ASSQDYMTGKETQY
TRBJ2-1	15	TRBD1	TRBV5-1	ASSLAQGAVSYNEQF
TRBJ2-3	13	TRBD2	TRBV20-1	SATGASGDTDTQY
TRBJ2-1	14	NA	TRBV6-1	ASTRPAVPQDDEQF
TRBJ1-2	16	TRBD1	TRBV6-7	ASASRPGQGAVWYGYT
TRBJ2-5	13	TRBD2	TRBV12-3/TRBV12-4	ASSPRLAGAYGQY
TRBJ2-1	13	TRBD2	TRBV2	ASSGGAGEWNEQF
TRBJ2-1	9	NA	TRBV6-2/TRBV6-3	AAGQFNEQF
TRBJ2-3	15	NA	TRBV18	ASSIKRAGGITDTQY